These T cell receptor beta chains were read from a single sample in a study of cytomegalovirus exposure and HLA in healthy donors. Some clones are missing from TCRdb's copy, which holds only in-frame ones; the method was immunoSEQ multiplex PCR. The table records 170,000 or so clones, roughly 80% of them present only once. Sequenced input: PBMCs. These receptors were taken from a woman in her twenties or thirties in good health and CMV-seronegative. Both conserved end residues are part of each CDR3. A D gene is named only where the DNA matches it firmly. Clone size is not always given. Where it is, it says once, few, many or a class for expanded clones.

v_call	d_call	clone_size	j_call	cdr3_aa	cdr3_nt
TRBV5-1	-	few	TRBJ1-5	CASSKSGGVKRHQPQHF	TGCGCCAGCAGCAAGAGCGGCGGGGTTAAAAGACATCAGCCCCAGCATTTT
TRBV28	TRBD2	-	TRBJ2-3	CASRGTSGGKDTQYF	TGTGCCAGCAGGGGGACTAGCGGGGGTAAAGATACGCAGTATTTT
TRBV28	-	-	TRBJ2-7	CASSLEGTEQYF	TGTGCCAGCAGTTTGGAGGGGACGGAGCAGTACTTC
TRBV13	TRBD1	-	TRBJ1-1	CASGGRQPWDRGAATDTEAFF	TGTGCCAGCGGGGGGAGGCAACCATGGGACAGGGGAGCGGCAACGGACACTGAAGCTTTCTTT
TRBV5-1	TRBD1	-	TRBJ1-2	CASSLGQGAGYTF	TGCGCCAGCAGCTTAGGACAGGGGGCGGGCTACACCTTC
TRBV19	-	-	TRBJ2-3	CASSLGGATDTQYF	TGTGCCAGTAGTCTGGGTGGGGCCACAGATACGCAGTATTTT
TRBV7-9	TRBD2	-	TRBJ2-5	CASSHRKAGGQETQYF	TGTGCCAGCAGCCACAGGAAAGCGGGGGGCCAAGAGACCCAGTACTTC
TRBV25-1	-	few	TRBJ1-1	CASSVLGREAFF	TGTGCCAGCAGTGTTTTGGGGAGGGAGGCTTTCTTT
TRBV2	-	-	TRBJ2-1	CASSRDYKAYEQFF	TGTGCCAGCAGTCGAGACTATAAGGCCTATGAGCAGTTCTTC
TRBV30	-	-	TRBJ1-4	CAWSRKGANEKLFF	TGTGCCTGGAGTCGAAAGGGGGCTAATGAAAAACTGTTTTTT
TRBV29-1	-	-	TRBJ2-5	CSADYPGETQYF	TGCAGCGCCGACTACCCGGGGGAGACCCAGTACTTC
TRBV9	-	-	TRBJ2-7	CASSVSPTGNYEQYF	TGTGCCAGCAGCGTAAGTCCAACCGGGAACTACGAGCAGTACTTC
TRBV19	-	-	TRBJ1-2	CAILRREDKNYGYTF	TGTGCCATTCTTCGACGCGAGGACAAGAACTATGGCTACACCTTC
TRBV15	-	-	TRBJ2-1	CATSSYGTSPSNEQFF	TGTGCCACCAGCAGCTACGGGACTTCACCCTCCAATGAGCAGTTCTTC
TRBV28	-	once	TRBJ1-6	CASSLWVQGSNSPLHF	TGTGCCAGCAGTTTATGGGTGCAGGGTAGTAATTCACCCCTCCACTTT
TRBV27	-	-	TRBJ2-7	CASRWASYEQYF	TGTGCCAGCCGGTGGGCGTCCTACGAGCAGTACTTC
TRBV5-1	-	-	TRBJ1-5	CASSLRGGSNQPQHF	TGCGCCAGCAGCTTGCGGGGGGGTTCCAATCAGCCCCAGCATTTT
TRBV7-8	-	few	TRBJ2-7	CASSEKQAYEQYF	TGTGCCAGCAGCGAAAAGCAGGCATACGAGCAGTACTTC
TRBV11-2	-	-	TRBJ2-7	CASSFQGEQYF	TGTGCCAGCAGCTTTCAGGGGGAGCAGTACTTC
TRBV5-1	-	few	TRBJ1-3	CASSDGSSGNTIYF	TGCGCCAGCAGCGATGGGAGCTCTGGAAACACCATATATTTT
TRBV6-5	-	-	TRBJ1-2	CASSMTAQKGYTF	TGTGCCAGCAGCATGACAGCGCAGAAAGGCTACACCTTC
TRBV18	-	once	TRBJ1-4	CASSPTGSNEKLFF	TGTGCCAGCTCACCAACGGGATCTAATGAAAAACTGTTTTTT
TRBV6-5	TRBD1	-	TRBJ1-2	CATTRGQGAYGYTF	TGTGCCACCACCAGGGGACAGGGTGCCTATGGCTACACCTTC
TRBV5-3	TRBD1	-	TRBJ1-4	CARSFFRDRGEKLFF	TGTGCCAGAAGTTTTTTCCGGGACAGGGGTGAAAAACTGTTTTTT
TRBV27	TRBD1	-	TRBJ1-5	CASRSQGYGNQPQHF	TGTGCCAGCAGGTCACAGGGGTATGGGAATCAGCCCCAGCATTTT
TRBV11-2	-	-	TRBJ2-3	CASSLGHGDTQYF	TGTGCCAGCAGCTTGGGGCACGGGGATACGCAGTATTTT
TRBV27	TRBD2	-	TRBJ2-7	CASSGSGGLSYEQYF	TGTGCCAGCAGTGGGAGCGGGGGGCTCTCCTACGAGCAGTACTTC
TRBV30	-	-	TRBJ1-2	CAWNRNGYTF	TGTGCCTGGAACAGGAACGGCTACACCTTC
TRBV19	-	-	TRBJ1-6	CASNQRDNSPLHF	TGTGCCAGTAATCAGAGGGATAATTCACCCCTCCACTTT
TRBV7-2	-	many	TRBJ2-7	CASSLALRGEQYF	TGTGCCAGCAGCTTGGCCCTTCGGGGCGAGCAGTACTTC
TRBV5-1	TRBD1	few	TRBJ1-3	CASSQDGQGALVNTIYF	TGCGCCAGCAGTCAGGATGGGCAGGGGGCGCTTGTAAACACCATATATTTT
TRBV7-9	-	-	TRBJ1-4	CSSSLDGAATNEKLFF	TGTTCCAGCAGCTTAGATGGGGCCGCAACTAATGAAAAACTGTTTTTT
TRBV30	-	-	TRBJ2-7	CAWRSYNYEQYF	TGTGCCTGGAGAAGTTACAACTACGAGCAGTACTTC